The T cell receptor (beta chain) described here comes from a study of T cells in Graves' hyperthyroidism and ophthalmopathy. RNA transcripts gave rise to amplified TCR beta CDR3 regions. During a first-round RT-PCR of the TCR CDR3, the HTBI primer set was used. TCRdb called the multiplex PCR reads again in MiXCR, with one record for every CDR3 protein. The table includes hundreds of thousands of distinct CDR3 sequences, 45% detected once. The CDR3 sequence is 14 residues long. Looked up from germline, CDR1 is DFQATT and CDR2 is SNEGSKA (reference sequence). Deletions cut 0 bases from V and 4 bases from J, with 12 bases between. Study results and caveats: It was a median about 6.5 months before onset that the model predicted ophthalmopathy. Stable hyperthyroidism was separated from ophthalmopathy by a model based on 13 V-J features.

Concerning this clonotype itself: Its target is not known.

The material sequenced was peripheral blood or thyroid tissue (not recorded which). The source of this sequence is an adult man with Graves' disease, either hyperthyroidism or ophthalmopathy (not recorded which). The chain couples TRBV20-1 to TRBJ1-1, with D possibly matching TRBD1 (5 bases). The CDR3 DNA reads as TGCAGTGCTAGAGATTGGGGGGTAAGCACTGAAGCTTTCTTT. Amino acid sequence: CSARDWGVSTEAFF.